This is a list of T cell receptor beta chains from one sample in a study of blood T cell repertoires in COVID-19. The assay was immunoSEQ multiplex PCR, and TCRdb's table has in-frame clones only and misses some. The data hold 390,000 or so clones, with over 80% observed a single time. Sample: PBMCs or T cells enriched from blood (not recorded which). These receptors were collected from a woman in her fifties or sixties who had recovered from COVID-19. Each CDR3 is given with its conserved first and last residue. The D gene is left open where the match is weak. Clone size is given for some rows only: seen once, a few or many times, or a class if the clone is expanded.

j_call clone_size v_call d_call cdr3_nt cdr3_aa
TRBJ2-7 . TRBV19 TRBD2 TGTGCCAGTAGCTTAGCGGGAGCCTACGAGCAGTACTTC CASSLAGAYEQYF
TRBJ1-3 . TRBV11-2 . TGTGCCAGCAGCCCCAGGCTTATCTCTGGAAACACCATATATTTT CASSPRLISGNTIYF
TRBJ2-1 . TRBV7-3 TRBD1 TGTGCCAGCAGTTTACAGGGGCGAAGCTCCTACAATGAGCAGTTCTTC CASSLQGRSSYNEQFF
TRBJ1-5 . TRBV6-1 . TGTGCCAGCAGTGAGGAAGGGGTCCCCGGGGGGCCCCAGCATTTT CASSEEGVPGGPQHF
TRBJ2-3 once TRBV6-5 TRBD1 TGTGCCAGCAGCCCCCTCTACAGGGGTGATACGCAGTATTTT CASSPLYRGDTQYF
TRBJ2-1 . TRBV9 TRBD2 TGTGCCAGCAGCCTTCTTTTGGGTAGCGGGAGTTCCTACAATGAGCAGTTCTTC CASSLLLGSGSSYNEQFF
TRBJ1-5 few TRBV5-6 TRBD1 TGTGCCAGCAGCTTGGCGCAGGGGGGAAACAATCAGCCCCAGCATTTT CASSLAQGGNNQPQHF
TRBJ1-6 . TRBV7-2 . TGTGCCAGCAGCTCCCGACAGACCCTTTCCCTGGGCACCCTCCACTTT CASSSRQTLSLGTLHF
TRBJ1-1 . TRBV19 TRBD1 TGTGCCAGTATGGACAGGGGTGGTACTGAAGCTTTCTTT CASMDRGGTEAFF
TRBJ1-5 few TRBV12-3/TRBV12-4 . TGTGCCAGCAGTTTTGCGGGGGCGTCGGCCCAGCATTTT CASSFAGASAQHF